A single sample is the source of the 18 T cell receptor beta chains below, sequenced in a study of regulatory T cells in long-lasting Graves disease. For TCR beta, libraries came from iRepertoire HTBI primers and Arm-PCR of CDR3 regions. In TCRdb, the multiplex PCR reads were re-called with MiXCR into one record per CDR3 protein. Here the sample spans approximately 470,000 distinct CDR3 sequences, around 21% being singletons. Time point indicated: persistent/refractory GD, antithyroid drugs over 5 years with positive TRAb. From RNA extracted from PBMCs, the TCR library was made. This specimen consisted of peripheral blood mononuclear cells (PBMCs), obtained when the disease was refractory, from a patient treated with antithyroid drugs. The receptors derive from a female donor with Graves disease.

This clonotype was observed at least ten times. The gene calls are TRBV28 and TRBJ1-5; D gene ambiguous. V gave up 3 bases and J gave up 4 bases, with 16 bases separating them. Germline CDR1 and CDR2: MDHEN and SYDVKM. The CDR3 is 16 residues long. CDR3 protein: CASSLVQAVGNQPQHF. The CDR3 coding sequence is TGTGCCAGCAGTTTGGTGCAGGCAGTTGGGAATCAGCCCCAGCATTTT.

This clonotype was counted ten times or more. This chain joins TRBV24-1 and TRBJ2-2; 10 bases line up with TRBD1. The germline CDR1 and CDR2 sequences are KGHDR and SFDVKD. The CDR3 length is 15 residues. Germline trimming cut 7 bases from V and 5 bases from J; bases unmatched to any gene: 6. The CDR3 DNA follows: TGTGCCACCAGAACCTCGGGACAGGGGACCGGGGAGCTGTTTTTT. Encoded protein: CATRTSGQGTGELFF.

The chain has TRBV19 and TRBJ2-2; the D is unclear. CDR3 length: 15 residues. Between the trimmed V and J ends, which lost 0 bases and 4 bases, there was a span of 9 bases. Germline lookup yields CDR1 LNHDA and CDR2 SQIVND (reference sequence). CDR3 sequence (DNA): TGTGCCAGTAGTATAGATTCACCGCTCACCGGGGAGCTGTTTTTT. Translation gives CASSIDSPLTGELFF.

The chain uses TRBV28 and TRBJ2-1, with D possibly being TRBD1 or TRBD2 (5 bases each). The CDR3 is 15 amino acids. Trimming cost V 5 bases and J 12 bases, with 23 bases left between them. Germline V gives CDR1 MDHEN, CDR2 SYDVKM. The chain's CDR3 is CASSHFRDDNEGQFF. As DNA, the CDR3 is TGTGCCAGCAGTCACTTCCGGGACGACAATGAAGGGCAGTTCTTC.

V is TRBV6-1 and J is TRBJ1-5; D is undetermined. The length of the CDR3 is 13 residues. Trimming took off 6 bases at V and 9 bases at J, with 15 bases between the two ends. Germline CDR1 reads MNHNS; CDR2 reads SASEGT. The CDR3 protein is CASSETDVRPQHF. DNA for the CDR3: TGTGCCAGCAGCGAAACAGACGTGCGGCCCCAGCATTTT.

V is TRBV27 and J is TRBJ2-2, with 8 nucleotides matching TRBD2. The junction had 6 bases not matched to a gene; V was cut back by 6 bases and J by 9 bases. The CDR3 is 13 residues long. CDR1 is MNHEY, CDR2 SMNVEV, per germline (reference sequence). In DNA, the CDR3 is TGTGCCAGCAGCCATAGCGGGACAAGGGAGCTGTTTTTT. This encodes CASSHSGTRELFF.

This clonotype was counted ten times or more. Here the CDR3 reads CASSLAGNGYEQYF. The CDR3, as DNA: TGTGCCAGCAGCTTAGCAGGGAACGGCTACGAGCAGTACTTC. The chain uses TRBV7-2 and TRBJ2-7; D unclear. CDR3 length: 14 residues. Deletions cut 0 bases from V and 3 bases from J, with 9 bases between. Germline CDR1 is SGHTA and CDR2 is FQGNSA.

This clonotype was counted many times. The chain combines TRBV2 with TRBJ1-3; D is ambiguous. Germline values: CDR1 SNHLY, CDR2 FYNNEI. The CDR3 runs 14 residues. Trimming shortened V by 5 bases and J by 3 bases, and 11 bases separated the two germline ends. CDR3 protein: CASSLQRGGNTIYF. In DNA, the CDR3 is TGTGCCAGCAGTCTTCAGAGAGGTGGAAACACCATATATTTT.

In this sample, this clonotype turned up many times. The rearrangement joins TRBV6-2 or TRBV6-3 to TRBJ2-5; possibly TRBD2 for D (5 bases). CDR1 is MNHEY and CDR2 is SVGEGT in the germline V gene. Trimming took 2 bases from V and 5 from J, leaving 18 bases between them. The CDR3 covers 16 residues. The CDR3 nucleotides read TGTGCCAGCAGTTACCGGTCGTGGGTAGCGTGGGAGACCCAGTACTTC. Its protein is CASSYRSWVAWETQYF.

About this clonotype itself: A junction end diverges from the germline sequence, so it may reflect a read error. The gene calls are TRBV5-1 and TRBJ2-4, with D perhaps TRBD2 (5 bases). CDR1 and CDR2 (germline): SGHRS, YFSETQ. CDR3 length: 14 amino acids. The CDR3 DNA reads TGTGCCAGCAGCTTGGAGGCAGCCAAAAACATTCAGTACTTC. Amino acid sequence: CASSLEAAKNIQYF.

There are many counts of this clonotype. V gene TRBV27 combines with J gene TRBJ2-2; D unresolved. This CDR3 is 12 amino acids long. The germline CDR1 and CDR2 sequences are MNHEY and SMNVEV (reference sequence). With 5 bases removed from V and 7 bases from J, the gap between germline ends came to 8 bases. CDR3 sequence (DNA): TGTGCCAGCAGTCCCCTTGGCGGGGAGCTGTTTTTT. Protein sequence: CASSPLGGELFF.

This sequence joins TRBV9 and TRBJ2-3; possibly TRBD1 for D (5 bases). This CDR3 spans 15 amino acids. With 4 bases removed from V and 2 bases from J, the gap between germline ends came to 14 bases. The V gene's germline CDR1 is SGDLS and CDR2 YYNGEE. Here the CDR3 DNA reads TGTGCCAGCAGCCATAGGGGCAGGAACACAGATACGCAGTATTTT. It specifies CASSHRGRNTDTQYF. Combining the CDR3 with reference TRBV9 and TRBJ2-3 gives the whole variable domain DSGVTQTPKHLITATGQRVTLRCSPRSGDLSVYWYQQSLDQGLQFLIQYYNGEERAKGNILERFSAQQFPDLHSELNLSSLELGDSALYFCASSHRGRNTDTQYFGPGTRLTVL.

This clonotype was seen at least ten times. The V gene is TRBV28, the J gene TRBJ2-4; D uncertain. From germline, CDR1 is MDHEN and CDR2 SYDVKM. The V and J ends lost 8 bases and 0 bases respectively, with 11 bases between them. The CDR3 loop spans 14 amino acids. CDR3 residues: CASGADLAKNIQYF. The DNA for the CDR3 is TGTGCCAGCGGAGCAGACTTAGCCAAAAACATTCAGTACTTC.

There are many counts of this clonotype. The V call is TRBV6-5, the J call TRBJ1-2; no clear D. The CDR3 loop spans 14 amino acids. V lost 4 bases, J lost 7 bases, and 16 bases lay in between. Germline V gives CDR1 MNHEY, CDR2 SVGAGI. CDR3: CASSSRPAGSGYTF. The CDR3 nucleotides read TGTGCCAGCAGTTCTCGGCCCGCCGGATCTGGCTACACCTTC.

The rearrangement joins TRBV30 to TRBJ1-2, with 8 bases aligning to TRBD1. Germline CDR1 and CDR2: GTSNPN and SVGIG (reference sequence). The CDR3 spans 14 residues. Trimming cost V 3 bases and J 7 bases; bases outside gene matches: 10. The CDR3 DNA is TGTGCCTGGAGGGGTACCGGGACAGGAGGTGGCTACACCTTC. Protein: CAWRGTGTGGGYTF.

This clonotype was detected ten times or more. This chain joins TRBV27 and TRBJ2-7; 12 positions match TRBD1. CDR1 MNHEY and CDR2 SMNVEV come from the germline V gene (reference sequence). V lost 8 bases, J lost 4 bases, and 3 bases stayed unmatched. The CDR3 is 13 amino acids. CDR3 nucleotides: TGTGCCAGCCGGGACAGGGGGCGGTACGAGCAGTACTTC. Protein product: CASRDRGRYEQYF.

This clonotype has just a few counts. This may be a read error, as it is one base from a much larger clone. The chain couples TRBV7-8 to TRBJ1-4; D call uncertain. Trimming shortened V by 4 bases and J by 7 bases, and 13 bases separated the two germline ends. Germline-derived CDR1 and CDR2 are SGHVS and FQNEAQ. The CDR3 is made up of 14 amino acids. CDR3 DNA sequence: TGTGCCAGCAGCTCGGGCCCCTGGGGTGAAAAACTGTTTTTT. Translating it yields CASSSGPWGEKLFF.

A word on this clonotype: Sequence at one end of the junction differs from germline and may be a read error. V and J are TRBV29-1 and TRBJ2-7; no clear D gene. Germline V CDR1 and CDR2: SQVTM, ANQGSEA. The CDR3 totals 13 residues. CDR3: CSVNSGQTYKQYF. In DNA, the CDR3 is TGCAGCGTGAACTCCGGGCAGACCTACAAGCAGTACTTC.